This TCR beta chain was sequenced for a study of T cells in tuberculosis. Assay used: immunoSEQ multiplex PCR; TCRdb lists only in-frame clones, some missing. The sample lists around 38,000 clones; roughly 96% were seen once. Germline V gene sequence: CDR1 MNHEY, CDR2 SVGAGI. Trimming left V 0 bases short and J 9 bases short, with 9 bases between. This CDR3 has 13 residues. Study outcomes and limitations: Active tuberculosis patients had shorter CDR3-alpha; the beta difference was nonsignificant. Smaller distances to GMM-specific TCRs suggested their expansion in active tuberculosis.

Regarding this clone: The antigen remains unidentified.

This receptor was identified in a donor between 5 and 29 years old with latent tuberculosis or without tuberculosis infection. Sequenced input: PBMCs. The V and J genes are TRBV6-5 and TRBJ2-1; tentatively, D is TRBD1 (5 bases). CDR3 amino acids: CASSYSGHVEQFF. In DNA, the CDR3 is TGTGCCAGCAGTTACTCAGGACACGTTGAGCAGTTCTTC.